A selection of T cell receptor beta chains follows, all from one sample in a study of Ad26.COV2.S vaccination and SARS-CoV-2 variants. Produced via immunoSEQ multiplex PCR; TCRdb's table is partial and in-frame only. The sample has fewer than 400,000 clones; 70% to 90% are singletons. The source was peripheral blood, collected in a trial of Ad26.COV2.S vaccine versus placebo. The receptors were sampled from a person aged 18-65 years who received the Ad26.COV2.S COVID-19 vaccine or a placebo. Each CDR3 is given with its conserved first and last residue. D genes are given only for firm matches. Clone size, where shown, is once, few, many, or a class for clones that have expanded.

cdr3_aa cdr3_nt j_call clone_size d_call v_call
CASSPQGGDYEQYF TGTGCCAGCAGCCCTCAGGGGGGGGACTACGAGCAGTACTTC TRBJ2-7 - - TRBV9
CASSISAGGPYNEQFF TGTGCCAGCAGCATCTCAGCGGGAGGGCCTTACAATGAGCAGTTCTTC TRBJ2-1 - TRBD2 TRBV9
CASSSGPSYEQYF TGTGCCAGCAGCTCGGGGCCATCCTACGAGCAGTACTTC TRBJ2-7 - - TRBV7-2
CASSLGTASYEQYF TGTGCCAGCAGCTTAGGGACAGCGTCCTACGAGCAGTACTTC TRBJ2-7 - - TRBV11-2
CASSQGIREGIDTQYF TGTGCCAGCAGCCAAGGCATACGGGAGGGGATAGATACGCAGTATTTT TRBJ2-3 - TRBD2 TRBV3-1/TRBV3-2
CASSSYRGSGTEAFF TGTGCCAGCAGCTCCTACAGGGGATCTGGCACTGAAGCTTTCTTT TRBJ1-1 - TRBD1 TRBV7-9
CASSYSGGAQETQYF TGTGCCAGCAGTTACTCTGGCGGAGCCCAAGAGACCCAGTACTTC TRBJ2-5 - - TRBV6-5
CASSLGVTGNYGYTF TGTGCCAGCAGCTTAGGTGTGACAGGAAACTATGGCTACACCTTC TRBJ1-2 - - TRBV7-6
CASSIRTSGSYEQYF TGTGCCAGCAGCATCCGGACTAGCGGGAGCTACGAGCAGTACTTC TRBJ2-7 - TRBD2 TRBV11-1
CASSLAGGRNTIYF TGTGCCAGCAGCTTAGCAGGGGGCAGAAACACCATATATTTT TRBJ1-3 - TRBD1 TRBV11-2
CASSRASGGSSYNEQFF TGTGCCAGTAGTAGGGCTAGCGGGGGGAGCTCCTACAATGAGCAGTTCTTC TRBJ2-1 - TRBD2 TRBV19
CASSQGREDLTDTQYF TGCGCCAGCAGTCAGGGGCGGGAGGACCTCACAGATACGCAGTATTTT TRBJ2-3 - TRBD2 TRBV23-1
CASSQPIGGAGANVLTF TGTGCCAGCAGCCAGCCCATTGGGGGGGCTGGGGCCAACGTCCTGACTTTC TRBJ2-6 - TRBD2 TRBV5-4
CASSLDSTTDTQYF TGCGCCAGCAGCTTGGACTCGACCACAGATACGCAGTATTTT TRBJ2-3 - - TRBV5-1
CASSSTRDSGTYEQYF TGTGCCAGTAGTTCTACCCGGGACTCAGGGACCTACGAGCAGTACTTC TRBJ2-7 - - TRBV19
CASSLGTLGNEQFF TGTGCCAGCAGCTTGGGGACTCTTGGGAATGAGCAGTTCTTC TRBJ2-1 - - TRBV13
CASSYGQGATANYGYTF TGTGCCAGCAGCTACGGACAGGGGGCCACAGCTAACTATGGCTACACCTTC TRBJ1-2 - TRBD1 TRBV5-4
CAWSVRTNTGELFF TGTGCCTGGAGTGTACGGACGAACACCGGGGAGCTGTTTTTT TRBJ2-2 - - TRBV30
CASSSWGGAAQPQHF TGTGCCAGCAGCTCTTGGGGAGGGGCAGCTCAGCCCCAGCATTTT TRBJ1-5 few - TRBV5-5
CSVGGNQAGNQPQHF TGCAGCGTTGGGGGTAACCAGGCAGGCAATCAGCCCCAGCATTTT TRBJ1-5 - - TRBV29-1
CASSQEPGSGRSYGYTF TGTGCCAGCAGCCAAGAACCGGGGAGCGGGCGGAGCTATGGCTACACCTTC TRBJ1-2 - - TRBV14
CASSPRDRVNTSYNEQFF TGTGCCAGCAGCCCCCGGGACAGGGTCAATACCTCCTACAATGAGCAGTTCTTC TRBJ2-1 - TRBD1 TRBV7-9
CASSQDRGTGRGYTF TGTGCCAGCAGCCAAGATAGGGGCACAGGACGCGGCTACACCTTC TRBJ1-2 - - TRBV4-2
CASGLGRDDEQFF TGCGCCAGCGGGTTGGGCAGGGACGATGAGCAGTTCTTC TRBJ2-1 - - TRBV5-1
CASSPNPGTGYDEQFF TGTGCCAGCAGCCCAAATCCCGGGACAGGGTACGATGAGCAGTTCTTC TRBJ2-1 - TRBD1 TRBV9
CAWNRQGGNTIYF TGTGCCTGGAATAGACAGGGAGGAAACACCATATATTTT TRBJ1-3 once TRBD1 TRBV30
CASSYSRGTQYF TGTGCCAGCAGTTACTCGAGAGGAACGCAGTATTTT TRBJ2-3 once - TRBV6-5
CATSRHPGQYSEAFF TGTGCCACCAGCAGACACCCCGGACAATATTCCGAAGCTTTCTTT TRBJ1-1 - - TRBV15
CASSSGTSGSYEQYF TGCGCCAGCAGCTCCGGGACTAGCGGCTCCTACGAGCAGTACTTC TRBJ2-7 - TRBD2 TRBV5-1
CASSLDRGGYEQYF TGTGCCAGCAGCTTAGACAGGGGAGGTTACGAGCAGTACTTC TRBJ2-7 - - TRBV7-2
CASSLDTGNTIYF TGCGCCAGCAGCTTGGACACTGGAAACACCATATATTTT TRBJ1-3 - - TRBV5-1
CASSQEGTAHNSPLHF TGTGCCAGCAGCCAAGAAGGGACAGCGCATAATTCACCCCTCCACTTT TRBJ1-6 - TRBD1 TRBV4-2
CASSLQGLHEQYF TGTGCCAGCAGCTTACAGGGGCTCCACGAGCAGTACTTC TRBJ2-7 - TRBD1 TRBV5-8